A single TCR beta chain is shown here with its context. Its antigen is unidentified. This entry is derived from a study of T cells in Graves' hyperthyroidism and ophthalmopathy. Ophthalmopathy cases scored 3 or more on the Clinical Activity Score and 4 or more on NOSPECS grade, with duration below 3 months. Not enrolled were patients with uncontrolled infection, other autoimmune disease, pregnancy or lactation. This CDR3 has 16 residues. The trim removed 2 bases at V and 1 base at J, leaving 4 bases unmatched. Germline lookup yields CDR1 DFQATT and CDR2 SNEGSKA (reference sequence). Whole-study findings and limits: Ophthalmopathy was distinguished from stable hyperthyroidism by 13 V-J signatures.

From RNA transcripts, TCR beta CDR3 regions were amplified. HTBI primers were used for first-round RT-PCR of the TCR CDR3. TCRdb recomputed calls from the multiplex PCR reads with MiXCR, one row per CDR3 protein. The table has 490,000 or so distinct CDR3 sequences, under 25% seen once; the top ten hold 45% to 55%. The sample comprised blood. The chain combines TRBV20-1 with TRBJ2-3, with TRBD2 matching over 12 bases. This sequence originates from a woman in her sixties or seventies with Graves' ophthalmopathy. The chain's CDR3 is CSARLAGGPGTDTQYF. The CDR3 DNA reads as TGCAGTGCTAGACTAGCGGGAGGGCCGGGCACAGATACGCAGTATTTT.